The rows below give T cell receptor beta chains drawn from one sample of a study of blood T cell repertoires in COVID-19. TCRdb's table, derived via immunoSEQ multiplex PCR, lists solely in-frame clones and lacks some. Counted here are a few hundred thousand clones, about 88% occurring once; the ten biggest clones make up over 1%. Sequences were obtained from PBMCs or T cells enriched from blood (not recorded which). These receptor sequences come from a woman aged 25 to 39 who had been exposed to COVID-19. Both conserved end residues are part of each CDR3. The D gene is left open where the match is weak. Size values are once, few and many counts, or a class for expanded clones, and some rows have none.

>TRBJ2-3|TRBV27|TRBD2|once
CASSPGLAGGFTDTQYF
TGTGCCAGCAGTCCGGGACTAGCGGGAGGGTTCACAGATACGCAGTATTTT
>TRBJ1-2|TRBV7-8|-|-
CASSWEGGYYGYTF
TGTGCCAGCAGCTGGGAAGGAGGATACTATGGCTACACCTTC
>TRBJ1-2|TRBV7-9|-|-
CASSSETVTYGYTF
TGTGCCAGCAGCTCAGAGACAGTGACTTATGGCTACACCTTC
>TRBJ2-5|TRBV20-1|-|-
CSASLQETQYF
TGCAGTGCTAGTCTACAAGAGACCCAGTACTTC
>TRBJ2-7|TRBV27|TRBD2|-
CASGHGRSYEQYF
TGTGCCAGCGGACACGGGAGGTCCTACGAGCAGTACTTC
>TRBJ2-5|TRBV6-5|TRBD2|-
CASSYESSGKETQYF
TGTGCCAGCAGTTACGAATCTAGCGGGAAAGAGACCCAGTACTTC
>TRBJ1-1|TRBV5-4|-|-
CASSSPRTEGNEAFF
TGTGCCAGCAGCTCACCACGGACAGAAGGTAATGAAGCTTTCTTT
>TRBJ2-5|TRBV7-2|-|-
CASSPKETQYF
TGTGCCAGCAGTCCTAAAGAGACCCAGTACTTC
>TRBJ2-7|TRBV19|-|-
CASSMGHEQYF
TGTGCCAGTAGTATGGGGCACGAGCAGTACTTC
>TRBJ2-7|TRBV28|-|-
CASRPGLRPYEQYF
TGTGCCAGCAGACCGGGACTTAGGCCGTACGAGCAGTACTTC
>TRBJ1-6|TRBV19|-|-
CASGMSSYNSPLHF
TGTGCCAGCGGGATGAGCTCCTATAATTCACCCCTCCACTTT
>TRBJ2-1|TRBV5-4|-|-
CASSLGKGTSGNEQFF
TGTGCCAGCAGCTTGGGTAAGGGGACATCGGGCAATGAGCAGTTCTTC
>TRBJ1-2|TRBV28|TRBD1|-
CASSLGQGGAVTF
TGTGCCAGCAGTTTGGGACAGGGAGGGGCGGTGACCTTC
>TRBJ2-1|TRBV5-1|TRBD2|-
CASSFVPTSGRAGYNEQFF
TGCGCCAGCAGCTTTGTTCCGACTAGCGGGAGGGCCGGGTATAATGAGCAGTTCTTC
>TRBJ1-5|TRBV19|TRBD1|-
CASSTGTGAQGGQPQHF
TGTGCCAGTAGTACCGGGACAGGGGCTCAAGGGGGCCAGCCCCAGCATTTT
>TRBJ1-1|TRBV7-9|-|-
CASSLQDGLEAFF
TGTGCCAGCAGCTTACAGGACGGACTCGAAGCTTTCTTT
>TRBJ2-4|TRBV28|-|-
CATLNAGAAKNIQYF
TGTGCCACCTTAAACGCTGGGGCGGCCAAAAACATTCAGTACTTC
>TRBJ1-3|TRBV5-5|-|-
CASSRNRAYSGNTIYF
TGTGCCAGCAGCAGAAATCGTGCCTACTCTGGAAACACCATATATTTT
>TRBJ2-3|TRBV18|TRBD1|-
CASSPTPGQVAPSTDTQYF
TGTGCCAGCTCCCCGACCCCGGGACAGGTGGCTCCTAGCACAGATACGCAGTATTTT
>TRBJ2-1|TRBV11-3|TRBD2|-
CASSPAGAEQFF
TGTGCCAGCAGCCCCGCGGGAGCTGAGCAGTTCTTC
>TRBJ1-3|TRBV4-2|TRBD1|-
CASSQDLLRPNRGKAAGNTIYF
TGTGCCAGCAGCCAAGATCTCTTACGGCCGAACAGGGGGAAAGCGGCGGGAAACACCATATATTTT
>TRBJ2-5|TRBV10-3|-|-
CAISGPSGETQYF
TGTGCCATCAGTGGCCCGTCAGGAGAGACCCAGTACTTC
>TRBJ1-6|TRBV21-1|-|-
CASSKRPGTGGSPLHF
TGTGCCAGCAGCAAACGGCCCGGGACAGGGGGTTCACCCCTCCACTTT
>TRBJ2-1|TRBV5-1|TRBD2|-
CASSPIAGGNNEQFF
TGCGCCAGCAGCCCGATAGCGGGAGGGAACAATGAGCAGTTCTTC
>TRBJ2-1|TRBV3-1/TRBV3-2|TRBD2|-
CASSQAGSGYNEQFF
TGTGCCAGCAGCCAAGCGGGTAGCGGGTACAATGAGCAGTTCTTC
>TRBJ1-5|TRBV19|TRBD1|-
CASSTGTGGRKGNQPQHF
TGTGCCAGTAGTACCGGGACAGGGGGCAGGAAGGGCAATCAGCCCCAGCATTTT
>TRBJ2-2|TRBV14|TRBD2|-
CASRRSGENTGELFF
TGTGCCAGCAGGAGGAGCGGGGAGAACACCGGGGAGCTGTTTTTT
>TRBJ2-1|TRBV19|-|-
CASRQGWNEQFF
TGTGCCAGTAGACAGGGTTGGAATGAGCAGTTCTTC
>TRBJ1-1|TRBV5-6|TRBD1|-
CASSPGTGGGEAFF
TGTGCCAGCAGCCCCGGGACAGGGGGAGGAGAAGCTTTCTTT
>TRBJ2-7|TRBV19|TRBD2|once
CASSIVGTSAKPYEQYF
TGTGCCAGTAGTATCGTTGGGACTAGCGCAAAGCCCTACGAGCAGTACTTC
>TRBJ2-1|TRBV19|TRBD1|-
CASSMEQGAYNEQFF
TGTGCCAGTAGTATGGAACAGGGGGCCTACAATGAGCAGTTCTTC
>TRBJ2-5|TRBV7-3|-|-
CASSFYGDNQETQYF
TGTGCCAGCAGCTTTTATGGGGACAACCAAGAGACCCAGTACTTC
>TRBJ1-1|TRBV10-1|-|-
CASSSTPSNTEAFF
TGCGCCAGCAGTTCGACACCAAGCAACACTGAAGCTTTCTTT
>TRBJ1-1|TRBV4-2|-|-
CASSQDNSEAFF
TGTGCCAGCAGCCAAGATAACAGTGAAGCTTTCTTT
>TRBJ2-1|TRBV18|-|-
CASSPFEVPPDEQFF
TGTGCCAGCTCACCCTTCGAGGTTCCGCCCGATGAGCAGTTCTTC
>TRBJ1-5|TRBV6-5|TRBD1|-
CASRRTGTIYQPQHF
TGTGCCAGCAGAAGGACAGGGACTATCTATCAGCCCCAGCATTTT
>TRBJ2-7|TRBV28|TRBD1|-
CASSLWQGAGHEQYF
TGTGCCAGCAGTTTATGGCAGGGGGCCGGACACGAGCAGTACTTC
>TRBJ2-3|TRBV9|-|once
CASSVFHGGSTDTQYF
TGTGCCAGCAGCGTATTCCACGGAGGTAGCACAGATACGCAGTATTTT
>TRBJ2-1|TRBV27|TRBD2|-
CASSHFPLAGGHNEQFF
TGTGCCAGCAGTCACTTCCCCCTAGCGGGAGGCCACAATGAGCAGTTCTTC
>TRBJ2-3|TRBV29-1|TRBD1|once
CSVEDRRGTDTQYF
TGCAGCGTTGAGGACAGGCGGGGCACAGATACGCAGTATTTT
>TRBJ2-3|TRBV28|TRBD1|-
CASSRDSFTDTQYF
TGTGCCAGCAGCCGGGACAGCTTCACAGATACGCAGTATTTT
>TRBJ1-6|TRBV19|TRBD1|-
CASSTGQGNSPLHF
TGTGCCAGTAGTACCGGACAGGGAAATTCACCCCTCCACTTT
>TRBJ2-5|TRBV6-1|-|-
CASSHPAQKTQYF
TGTGCCAGCAGCCACCCGGCACAGAAGACCCAGTACTTC
>TRBJ1-3|TRBV5-1|-|few
CASSLDSRPSSGNTIYF
TGCGCCAGCAGCTTGGATTCGAGGCCGAGCTCTGGAAACACCATATATTTT
>TRBJ1-3|TRBV7-8|-|-
CASSLDTQISGNTIYF
TGTGCCAGCAGCCTCGATACACAGATCTCTGGAAACACCATATATTTT